This TCR beta chain was identified during a study of technical replicates of blood from several donors. Germline CDR1 and CDR2: LGHNA and YSLEER. V lost 4 bases and J lost 1, with 16 bases in between. This CDR3 region has 16 residues. Sequenced by immunoSEQ multiplex PCR; TCRdb stores in-frame clones only, minus some. The repertoire holds roughly 60,000 clones, with roughly 89% as singletons. This clone was counted between two and nine times. Specimen: PBMCs. The gene calls are TRBV4-3 and TRBJ1-1; no definite D call. The TCR was taken from a human donor in good health. Some clones in this sample may be carry-over from other donors' samples. The CDR3, as DNA: TGCGCCAGCAGCCCCGCCGCGGTTACTTGGAACACTGAAGCTTTCTTT. As protein: CASSPAAVTWNTEAFF.